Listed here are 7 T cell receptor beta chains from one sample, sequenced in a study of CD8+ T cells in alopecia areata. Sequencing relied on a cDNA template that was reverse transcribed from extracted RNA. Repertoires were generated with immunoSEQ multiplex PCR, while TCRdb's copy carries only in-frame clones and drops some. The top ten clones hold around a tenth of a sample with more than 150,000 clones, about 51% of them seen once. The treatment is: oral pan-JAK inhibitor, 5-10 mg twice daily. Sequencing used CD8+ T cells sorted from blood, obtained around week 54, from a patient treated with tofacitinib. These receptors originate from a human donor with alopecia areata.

Here the CDR3 reads CASSPRQGADTEAFF. CDR3 coding DNA: TGTGCCAGCTCACCACGGCAGGGGGCGGACACTGAAGCTTTCTTT. The chain has TRBV18 and TRBJ1-1; 8 positions match TRBD1. The CDR3 runs 15 residues. Unmatched junction bases numbered 4, after V lost 1 base and J lost 3 bases. Looked up from germline, CDR1 is KGHSH and CDR2 is LQKENI.

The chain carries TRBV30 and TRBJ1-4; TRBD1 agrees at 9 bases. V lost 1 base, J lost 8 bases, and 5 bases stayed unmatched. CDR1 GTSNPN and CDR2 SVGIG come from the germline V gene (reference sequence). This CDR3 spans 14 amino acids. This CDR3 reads CAWSDNRGQEKLFF. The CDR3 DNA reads TGTGCCTGGAGTGATAACAGGGGGCAAGAAAAACTGTTTTTT.

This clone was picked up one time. CDR3 residues: CASSPAGVVWEQYF. The CDR3 coding sequence is TGTGCCAGCAGCCCAGCGGGGGTGGTGTGGGAGCAGTACTTC. The V gene is TRBV7-2, the J gene TRBJ2-7; 8 bases are shared with TRBD2. Germline V gene data show CDR1 as SGHTA and CDR2 as FQGNSA. The V and J ends lost 5 bases and 7 bases, in that order; junction bases with no gene match: 10. The CDR3 is 14 residues long.

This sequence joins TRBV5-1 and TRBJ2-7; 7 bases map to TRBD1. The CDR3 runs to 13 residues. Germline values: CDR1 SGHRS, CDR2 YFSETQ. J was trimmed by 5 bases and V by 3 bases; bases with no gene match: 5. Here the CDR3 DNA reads TGCGCCAGCAGCTCCAGGGGGAACCACGAGCAGTACTTC. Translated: CASSSRGNHEQYF. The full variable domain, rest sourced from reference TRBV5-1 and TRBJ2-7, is KAGVTQTPRYLIKTRGQQVTLSCSPISGHRSVSWYQQTPGQGLQFLFEYFSETQRNKGNFPGRFSGRQFSNSRSEMNVSTLELGDSALYLCASSSRGNHEQYFGPGTRLTVT.

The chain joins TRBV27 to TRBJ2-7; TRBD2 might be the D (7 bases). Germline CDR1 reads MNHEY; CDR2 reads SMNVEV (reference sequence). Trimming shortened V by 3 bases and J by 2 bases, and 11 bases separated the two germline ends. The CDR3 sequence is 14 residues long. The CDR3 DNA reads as TGTGCCAGCAGTTTTACGGGGGGCGCCTACGAGCAGTACTTC. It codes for CASSFTGGAYEQYF.

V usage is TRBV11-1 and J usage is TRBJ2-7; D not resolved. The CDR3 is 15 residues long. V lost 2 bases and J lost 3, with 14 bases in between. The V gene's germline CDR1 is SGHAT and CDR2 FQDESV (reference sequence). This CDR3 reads CASSLSGTASYEQYF. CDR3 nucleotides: TGTGCCAGCAGCTTATCTGGCACGGCGAGCTACGAGCAGTACTTC.

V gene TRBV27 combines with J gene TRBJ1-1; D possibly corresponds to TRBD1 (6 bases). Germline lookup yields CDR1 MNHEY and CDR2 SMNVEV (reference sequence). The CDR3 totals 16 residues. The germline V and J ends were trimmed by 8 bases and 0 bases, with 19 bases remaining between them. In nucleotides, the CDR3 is TGTGCCAGCCGCGTCGGGGGGGGGCCCTTGAACACTGAAGCTTTCTTT. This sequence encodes CASRVGGGPLNTEAFF.